The rows below give T cell receptor beta chains drawn from one sample of a study of blood T cell repertoires in COVID-19. Profiling relied on immunoSEQ multiplex PCR, and the TCRdb table lists in-frame clones only, not all of them. The sample includes about 340,000 clones, approximately 87% seen only once; the top ten take around 6%. The sequencing sample was made of peripheral blood. Every receptor here comes from a woman in her fifties or sixties with COVID-19, enrolled during active disease. The CDR3 runs from the conserved cysteine through the conserved F or W. A D gene is named only where the DNA matches it firmly. Expanded clones are given a class, and other clones once, few, many or no size at all.

size	V	D	length	J	DNA	CDR3
NA	TRBV18	NA	16	TRBJ2-2	TGTGCCAGCTCACCACTAGGGGCCGCCGCGGCCGGGGAGCTGTTTTTT	CASSPLGAAAAGELFF
NA	TRBV11-2	TRBD2	16	TRBJ2-3	TGTGCCAGCAGCTCCTATGTAGGGAGGGCCACAGATACGCAGTATTTT	CASSSYVGRATDTQYF
few	TRBV27	NA	14	TRBJ2-1	TGTGCCAGCAGTTTACCTGGGCAGGACAATGAGCAGTTCTTC	CASSLPGQDNEQFF
NA	TRBV29-1	NA	13	TRBJ1-1	TGCAGCGTCTCCTACAGGGTGAACACTGAAGCTTTCTTT	CSVSYRVNTEAFF
NA	TRBV5-1	NA	14	TRBJ1-1	TGCGCCAGCAGCTTGGTAGGGGCTGGGACTGAAGCTTTCTTT	CASSLVGAGTEAFF
NA	TRBV6-5	TRBD2	14	TRBJ2-7	TGTGCCAGCACCCCCGGGACTAGCGGTTTACTGCAGTACTTC	CASTPGTSGLLQYF
NA	TRBV19	NA	14	TRBJ1-2	TGTGCCAGTAGTATAGACCAATGGCAAATCGGCTACACCTTC	CASSIDQWQIGYTF
NA	TRBV2	NA	16	TRBJ1-2	TGTGCCAGCAGTGAAGTGGAGCAGCCCAACCTCTATGGCTACACCTTC	CASSEVEQPNLYGYTF
once	TRBV27	TRBD1	14	TRBJ2-7	TGTGCCAGCAGCCCGACAGGGGGGGTGGGGGAGCAGTACTTC	CASSPTGGVGEQYF
NA	TRBV11-3	TRBD2	13	TRBJ2-2	TGTGCCAGCCGGCCTAGCGGGAGCGGGGAGCTGTTTTTT	CASRPSGSGELFF
NA	TRBV5-1	NA	15	TRBJ1-1	TGCGCCAGCAGCCCGGCGGCGGTGACCGTTTCTGAAGCTTTCTTT	CASSPAAVTVSEAFF
NA	TRBV7-9	NA	12	TRBJ1-1	TGTGCCAGCAGCCCGATCGGTTCTGAAGCTTTCTTT	CASSPIGSEAFF
NA	TRBV10-3	NA	13	TRBJ1-6	TGTGCCATCGGGGCAGGGTCAAATTCACCCCTCCACTTT	CAIGAGSNSPLHF
NA	TRBV5-1	TRBD2	18	TRBJ2-1	TGCGCCAGCAGCTTGGAGGTGCGGGAGGTAATCACCTACAATGAGCAGTTCTTC	CASSLEVREVITYNEQFF
once	TRBV7-2	TRBD1	15	TRBJ1-6	TGTGCCAGCAGCTTAATGGGGACAGTTGATTCACCCCTCCACTTT	CASSLMGTVDSPLHF
NA	TRBV2	NA	14	TRBJ1-2	TGTGCCAGCAGTGAATTAGACAGGTTGTTTGGCTACACCTTC	CASSELDRLFGYTF
NA	TRBV13	TRBD1	14	TRBJ1-2	TGTGCCAGCAGCTTAGGGACAGGGGGGTATGGCTACACCTTC	CASSLGTGGYGYTF